The source of this T cell receptor (beta chain) is a study of OX40 agonist ivuxolimab in advanced cancers. Background on the study: Patients with prior anti-PD-1, anti-PD-L1 or anti-CTLA-4 therapy were eligible; approximately 40% had some. There were three patients with partial responses, one having hepatocellular carcinoma and two cutaneous melanoma. Study results and caveats: The 0.1-3.0 mg/kg partial responders had among the lowest clonal expansion. There were, on average, more expanded clones in CD8+ T cells than in CD4+.

Libraries were prepared by immunoSEQ multiplex PCR; TCRdb keeps only in-frame clonotypes and omits some of them. This sample has about 22,000 clones, with roughly 88% found just once. The CDR3 is 16 amino acids. In germline, CDR1 is SEHNR, CDR2 FQNEAQ (reference sequence). V lost 0 bases, J lost 3 bases, and 2 bases stayed unmatched. Turning to this clone: Its matching antigen is unknown.

Here the sequenced sample was CD4+ or CD8+ T cells sorted from blood, taken in a trial of the OX40 agonist ivuxolimab. This rearrangement joins TRBV7-9 to TRBJ2-6, with 7 bases aligning to TRBD2. The source of this sequence is an adult with an advanced solid tumor such as melanoma, head and neck, liver or kidney cancer. The CDR3 region has the DNA TGTGCCAGCAGCTTAGCAGCGGGGATTGGGGCCAACGTCCTGACTTTC. As protein: CASSLAAGIGANVLTF.